This T cell receptor beta chain came from a study of breast tumors, draining lymph nodes, adjacent tissues. Samples came from axillary lymph nodes draining the breast cancer. Overall study results and limits: Tumors had less TCR diversity than lymph nodes, more than nontumor tissue. The lymph node origin of tumor T cells was framed as consistent with a hypothesis, not demonstrated. Most tumor T cells seemingly derive from lymph node, then expand in tumor. Luminal-like breast cancer showed significantly higher tumor–nontumor repertoire similarity than basal-like.

CDR3 length: 15 residues. CDR1 is LGHDT, CDR2 YNNKEL, per germline (reference sequence). V lost 0 bases, J lost 2 bases, and 8 bases lay in between. This clonotype was seen ten or more times. Its antigen is not known. MiXCR, applied by TCRdb to the multiplex PCR reads, yields one record per CDR3 protein. This repertoire shows nearly 110,000 distinct CDR3 sequences, more than 25% found once; its top ten account for approximately 5.2%. This TCR derives from a female donor with breast cancer. Some clones in this sample may be carry-over from other donors' samples. The sequencing input was axillary lymph node tissue. The chain is built from TRBV3-1 and TRBJ2-1; the D gene is possibly TRBD1 (5 bases). DNA of the CDR3: TGTGCCAGCAGCCAAGAGCCAGGGCCCTACAATGAGCAGTTCTTC. This sequence encodes CASSQEPGPYNEQFF.